This T cell receptor beta chain was observed in a study of shared clonotypes between healthy human individuals. V lost 6 bases to trimming and J lost 0 bases; unmatched junction nucleotides: 6. The CDR3 length is 15 residues. Germline CDR1 MNHEY, CDR2 SVGAGI. Here immunoSEQ multiplex PCR was the method, and the copy in TCRdb shows in-frame clones only, minus some. Counted here are about 460,000 clones, more than 70% occurring once; the ten biggest clones make up approximately 12%. The chain uses TRBV6-5 and TRBJ2-3, with 7 bases identical to TRBD2. The sequenced sample was PBMCs. This sequence was found in a woman aged 40-49 years in good health. Some clones in this sample may be carry-over from other donors' samples. CDR3 sequence reads: CASRALAPSTDTQYF. The CDR3 DNA reads TGTGCCAGCAGGGCACTAGCGCCTAGCACAGATACGCAGTATTTT.